This note documents a single T cell receptor beta chain sequence. These data belong to a study of cytomegalovirus exposure and HLA in healthy donors. Across the study: A prior analysis found 90 million to 120 million unique TCR beta sequences from approximately 200 million T cells.

V lost 0 bases to trimming and J lost 0 bases, with 14 bases between them. Germline lookup yields CDR1 SGHKS and CDR2 YYEKEE (reference sequence). The CDR3 is made up of 17 amino acids. The study ran its PCR with 60 Vbeta and 13 Jbeta primers. Data came from immunoSEQ multiplex PCR; TCRdb stores just in-frame clones and leaves some out. The profile shows around 93,000 clones, about four fifths of them singletons. The chain links TRBV5-5 to TRBJ2-3; tentative D call: TRBD2 (5 bases). Sequenced material: PBMCs. This clonotype originated in a man aged 30 to 39 in good health and CMV-seropositive. This CDR3 is CASSLAGSRVSTDTQYF. Written as DNA, the CDR3 is TGTGCCAGCAGCTTGGCCGGTTCGAGGGTTAGCACAGATACGCAGTATTTT.